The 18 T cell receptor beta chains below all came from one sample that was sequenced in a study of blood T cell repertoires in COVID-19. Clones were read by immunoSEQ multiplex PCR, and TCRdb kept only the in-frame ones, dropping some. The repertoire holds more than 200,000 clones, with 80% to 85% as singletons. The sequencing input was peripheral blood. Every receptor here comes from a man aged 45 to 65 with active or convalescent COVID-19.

CDR3 nucleotides: TGTGCCAGCCGAGGGCAGTTTAATTCACCCCTCCACTTT. This codes for CASRGQFNSPLHF. The V gene is TRBV28, the J gene TRBJ1-6; no reliable D call. This CDR3 region has 13 residues. The ends were cut back, 8 bases at V and 6 bases at J, with 11 bases in the middle. Germline lookup yields CDR1 MDHEN and CDR2 SYDVKM.

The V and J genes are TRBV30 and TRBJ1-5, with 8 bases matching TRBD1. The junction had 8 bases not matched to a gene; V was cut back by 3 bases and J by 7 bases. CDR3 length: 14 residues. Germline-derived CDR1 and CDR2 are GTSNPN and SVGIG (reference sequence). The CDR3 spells CAWSGQGGRQPQHF. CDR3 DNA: TGTGCCTGGAGCGGACAGGGAGGAAGACAGCCCCAGCATTTT.

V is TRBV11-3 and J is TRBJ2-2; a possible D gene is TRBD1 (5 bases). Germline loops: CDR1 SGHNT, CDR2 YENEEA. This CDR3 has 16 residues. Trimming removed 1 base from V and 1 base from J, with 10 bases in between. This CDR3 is CASSLGGGQNTGELFF. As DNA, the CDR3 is TGTGCCAGCAGCTTAGGTGGCGGACAGAACACCGGGGAGCTGTTTTTT.

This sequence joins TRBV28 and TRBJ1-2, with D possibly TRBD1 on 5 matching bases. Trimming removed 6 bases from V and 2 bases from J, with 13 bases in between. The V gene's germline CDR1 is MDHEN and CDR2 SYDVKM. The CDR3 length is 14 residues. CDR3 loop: CASRAGGSNYGYTF. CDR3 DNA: TGTGCCAGCAGGGCCGGGGGGTCCAACTATGGCTACACCTTC.

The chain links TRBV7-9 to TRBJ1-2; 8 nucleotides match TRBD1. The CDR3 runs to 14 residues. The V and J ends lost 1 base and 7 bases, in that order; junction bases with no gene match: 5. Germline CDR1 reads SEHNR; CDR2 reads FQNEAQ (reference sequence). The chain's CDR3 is CASSLDPGGGGYTF. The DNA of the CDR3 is TGTGCCAGCAGCTTAGATCCAGGGGGCGGTGGCTACACCTTC.

CDR3 residues: CASSIDRTYNEQFF. DNA for the CDR3: TGTGCCAGCAGCATAGACAGAACTTACAATGAGCAGTTCTTC. The V gene is TRBV7-9, the J gene TRBJ2-1; perhaps TRBD1 as D (5 bases). V was cut by 5 bases and J by 4 bases, with 12 bases left in between. The CDR3 loop spans 14 amino acids. Germline V gene sequence: CDR1 SEHNR, CDR2 FQNEAQ (reference sequence).

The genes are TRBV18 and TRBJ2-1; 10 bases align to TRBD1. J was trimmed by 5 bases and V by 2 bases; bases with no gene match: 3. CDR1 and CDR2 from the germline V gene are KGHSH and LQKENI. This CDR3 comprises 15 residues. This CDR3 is CASSPGTGEHNEQFF. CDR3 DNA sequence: TGTGCCAGCTCACCAGGGACAGGGGAGCACAATGAGCAGTTCTTC.

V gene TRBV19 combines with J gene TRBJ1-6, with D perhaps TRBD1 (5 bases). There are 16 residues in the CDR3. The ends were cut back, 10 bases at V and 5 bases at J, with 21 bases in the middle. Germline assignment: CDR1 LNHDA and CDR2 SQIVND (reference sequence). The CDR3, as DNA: TGTGCCACAACGGCTGGGAAGGACACGAATAATTCACCCCTCCACTTT. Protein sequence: CATTAGKDTNNSPLHF.

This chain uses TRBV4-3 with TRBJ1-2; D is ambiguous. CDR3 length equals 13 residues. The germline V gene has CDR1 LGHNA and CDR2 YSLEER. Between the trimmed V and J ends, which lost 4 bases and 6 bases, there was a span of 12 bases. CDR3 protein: CASSPTNTHGYTF. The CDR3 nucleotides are TGCGCCAGCAGCCCGACAAACACGCATGGCTACACCTTC.

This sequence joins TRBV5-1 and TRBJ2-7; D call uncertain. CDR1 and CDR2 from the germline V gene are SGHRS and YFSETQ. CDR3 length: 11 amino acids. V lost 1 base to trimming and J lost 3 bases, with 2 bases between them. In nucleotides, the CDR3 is TGCGCCAGCAGCTTGTACTACGAGCAGTACTTC. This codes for CASSLYYEQYF.

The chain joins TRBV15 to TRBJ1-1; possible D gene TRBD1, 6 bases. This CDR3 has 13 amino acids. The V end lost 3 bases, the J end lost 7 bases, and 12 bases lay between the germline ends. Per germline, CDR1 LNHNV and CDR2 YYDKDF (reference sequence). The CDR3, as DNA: TGTGCCACCAGCAGGGTGCAGGGGTATGAAGCTTTCTTT. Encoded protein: CATSRVQGYEAFF. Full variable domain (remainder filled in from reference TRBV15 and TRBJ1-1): DAMVIQNPRYQVTQFGKPVTLSCSQTLNHNVMYWYQQKSSQAPKLLFHYYDKDFNNEADTPDNFQSRRPNTSFCFLDIRSPGLGDTAMYLCATSRVQGYEAFFGQGTRLTVV.

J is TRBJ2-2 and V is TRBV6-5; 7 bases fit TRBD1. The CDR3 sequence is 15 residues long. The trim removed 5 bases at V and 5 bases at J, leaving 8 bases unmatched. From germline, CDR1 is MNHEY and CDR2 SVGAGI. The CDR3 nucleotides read TGTGCCAGCAGTCTACGACAGGGTGGGACCGGGGAGCTGTTTTTT. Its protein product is CASSLRQGGTGELFF.

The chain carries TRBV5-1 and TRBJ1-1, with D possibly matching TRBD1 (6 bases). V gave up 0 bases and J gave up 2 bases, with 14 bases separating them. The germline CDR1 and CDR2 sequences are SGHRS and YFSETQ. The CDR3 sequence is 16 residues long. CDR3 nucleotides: TGCGCCAGCAGCTTGGGGGCCGGGGGGCTAAACACTGAAGCTTTCTTT. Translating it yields CASSLGAGGLNTEAFF.

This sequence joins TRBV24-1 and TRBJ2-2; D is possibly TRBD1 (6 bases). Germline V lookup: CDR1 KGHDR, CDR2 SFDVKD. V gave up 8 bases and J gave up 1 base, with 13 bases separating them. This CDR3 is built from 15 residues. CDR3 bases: TGTGCCACCAATGAGGGCAGGGGGAACACCGGGGAGCTGTTTTTT. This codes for CATNEGRGNTGELFF.

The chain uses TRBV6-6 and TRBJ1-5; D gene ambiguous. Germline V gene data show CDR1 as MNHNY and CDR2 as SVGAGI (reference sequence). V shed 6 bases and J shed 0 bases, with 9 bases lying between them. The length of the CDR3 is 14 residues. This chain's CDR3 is CASRLRNSNQPQHF. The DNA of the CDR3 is TGTGCCAGCAGATTGCGCAATAGCAATCAGCCCCAGCATTTT.

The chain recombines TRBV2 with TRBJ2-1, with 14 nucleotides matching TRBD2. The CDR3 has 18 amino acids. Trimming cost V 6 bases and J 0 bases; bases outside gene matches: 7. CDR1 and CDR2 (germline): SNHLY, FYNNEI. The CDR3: CASREGLAGEISYNEQFF. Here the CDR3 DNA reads TGTGCCAGCAGGGAGGGACTAGCGGGGGAAATCTCCTACAATGAGCAGTTCTTC.

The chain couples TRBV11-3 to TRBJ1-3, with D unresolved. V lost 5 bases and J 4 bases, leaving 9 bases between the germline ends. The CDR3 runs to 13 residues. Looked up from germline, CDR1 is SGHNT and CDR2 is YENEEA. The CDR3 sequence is CASSNSMGNTIYF. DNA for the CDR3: TGTGCCAGCAGCAACAGCATGGGAAACACCATATATTTT.

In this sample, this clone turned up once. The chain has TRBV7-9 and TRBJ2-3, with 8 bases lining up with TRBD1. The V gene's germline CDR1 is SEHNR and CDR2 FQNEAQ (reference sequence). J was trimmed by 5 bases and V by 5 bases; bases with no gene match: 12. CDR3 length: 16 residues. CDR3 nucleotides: TGTGCCAGCAGCATCTACAGGGGGGACGTTAGAGATACGCAGTATTTT. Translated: CASSIYRGDVRDTQYF. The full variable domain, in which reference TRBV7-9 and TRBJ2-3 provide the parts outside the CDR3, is DTGVSQNPRHKITKRGQNVTFRCDPISEHNRLYWYRQTLGQGPEFLTYFQNEAQLEKSRLLSDRFSAERPKGSFSTLEIQRTEQGDSAMYLCASSIYRGDVRDTQYFGPGTRLTVL.